This T cell receptor beta chain comes out of a study of OX40 agonist ivuxolimab in advanced cancers. Study details: Hepatocellular carcinoma, melanoma, renal cell or head and neck cancer affected the dose-escalation patients. Two patients with cutaneous melanoma and one with hepatocellular carcinoma, three in total, showed partial responses. Study-level results: Circulating CD4+ and CD8+ T cells showed clonal expansion by week 6 at 0.1 to 3.0 mg/kg.

On this clone: Its antigen is as yet unknown.

Only in-frame clones appear in the TCRdb table, and some are missing; sequencing was by immunoSEQ multiplex PCR. In the table there are nearly 80,000 clones, 80% to 90% of which are singletons. Researchers took blood at baseline, on cycle 4 day 1, and on cycle 7 day 1. The sequencing here drew on CD4+ or CD8+ T cells sorted from blood, taken in a trial of the OX40 agonist ivuxolimab. The TCR sequence derives from an adult with an advanced solid tumor such as melanoma, head and neck, liver or kidney cancer.

Here the CDR3 reads CASSYGQGLGEQYF. The DNA of the CDR3 is TGTGCCAGCAGTTATGGCCAGGGGCTTGGCGAGCAGTACTTC. The chain combines TRBV6-1 with TRBJ2-7, with D possibly being TRBD1 (6 bases). The CDR3 loop spans 14 amino acids. Trimming removed 5 bases from V and 6 bases from J, with 17 bases in between. Germline CDR1 and CDR2: MNHNS and SASEGT.